A single sample is the source of the 19 T cell receptor beta chains below, sequenced in a study of metastatic and nonmetastatic thyroid tumors. No patient received treatment before thyroid surgery. TCRdb re-called the PCR reads via MiXCR. The sample lists over 9,000 clones, more than 25% occurring once. The sequencing input was adjacent normal tissue. The receptors here all came from a male donor with papillary thyroid cancer or a benign thyroid nodule (not recorded which). Some clones in this sample may be carry-over from other donors' samples.

This clone was observed at least ten times. Since a much larger clone is just one base distant, this may be a read error. The missing conserved phenylalanine or tryptophan at the end of this CDR3 makes a read error likely. The chain combines TRBV27 with TRBJ1-1; D gene ambiguous. The CDR3 covers 13 residues. Trimming left V 8 bases short and J 5 bases short, with 15 bases between. CDR1 and CDR2 from the germline V gene are MNHEY and SMNVEV (reference sequence). DNA of the CDR3: TGTGCCAGCTTTCCTCAGCCGAATACTGAAGCTTTCCTT. Translation gives CASFPQPNTEAFL.

V gene TRBV6-1 combines with J gene TRBJ2-7, with TRBD1 identical over 10 bases. CDR1 and CDR2 from the germline V gene are MNHNS and SASEGT. V was clipped by 6 bases and J by 6 bases; unmatched bases: 5. The CDR3 covers 13 residues. The CDR3 sequence: CASSQGTGAEQYF. In DNA, the CDR3 is TGTGCCAGCAGCCAGGGGACAGGGGCCGAGCAGTACTTC.

This clone was picked up a small number of times. The J gene is TRBJ1-1, the V gene TRBV30, with D tentatively TRBD1 (5 bases). Trimming removed 4 bases from V and 6 bases from J, with 15 bases in between. This CDR3 region has 13 residues. Germline V gene data show CDR1 as GTSNPN and CDR2 as SVGIG (reference sequence). For the CDR3, the DNA is TGTGCCTGGAATAGAGGGGCTGGAGCTGAAGCTTTCTTT. Translated: CAWNRGAGAEAFF.

By share, this clone counts as medium-sized (0.01 to 0.1%). The CDR3 carries no conserved terminal phenylalanine or tryptophan, so it likely arises from a read error. V gene TRBV2 combines with J gene TRBJ1-1; D gene unclear. CDR3 length: 11 amino acids. Germline V gene lookup returns CDR1 SNHLY and CDR2 FYNNEI. Trimming left V 3 bases short and J 6 bases short, with 5 bases between. CDR3 loop: CASSESPEAFS. In nucleotides, the CDR3 is TGTGCCAGCAGTGAGTCACCTGAAGCTTTCTCT.

This clone has just a few counts. The V gene is TRBV2, the J gene TRBJ1-4; tentatively, D is TRBD1 (5 bases). CDR3 length equals 13 residues. V lost 4 bases, J lost 7 bases, and 10 bases lay in between. Germline V gene sequence: CDR1 SNHLY, CDR2 FYNNEI. CDR3 bases: TGTGCCAGCAGTGCGGGAAGGGGTGAAAAACTGTTTTTT. It translates to CASSAGRGEKLFF.

DNA of the CDR3: TGTGCCAGCAGTTCGGACAGGGGGCTTCGGGAGACCCAGTACTTC. Translation gives CASSSDRGLRETQYF. The J gene is TRBJ2-5, the V gene TRBV28, with 11 bases matching TRBD1. Germline V gene data show CDR1 as MDHEN and CDR2 as SYDVKM. The length of the CDR3 is 15 residues. J gave up 5 bases and V 4 bases, and 6 bases lay outside the gene matches. The whole variable domain, filled in from reference TRBV28 and TRBJ2-5, reads DVKVTQSSRYLVKRTGEKVFLECVQDMDHENMFWYRQDPGLGLRLIYFSYDVKMKEKGDIPEGYSVSREKKERFSLILESASTNQTSMYLCASSSDRGLRETQYFGPGTRLLVL.

This rearrangement joins TRBV30 to TRBJ2-4; 8 bases map to TRBD1. This CDR3 is built from 14 residues. Trimming removed 5 bases from V and 3 bases from J; junction bases left unmatched: 6. Germline loops: CDR1 GTSNPN, CDR2 SVGIG (reference sequence). In nucleotides, the CDR3 is TGTGCCTGGTCTCTAACAGGGGGCAAAAACATTCAGTACTTC. This encodes CAWSLTGGKNIQYF.

The V call is TRBV5-1, the J call TRBJ2-7, with D tentatively TRBD1 (5 bases). The germline V gene encodes CDR1 SGHRS and CDR2 YFSETQ. V lost 2 bases, J lost 5 bases, and 8 bases lay in between. The CDR3 covers 12 residues. CDR3 amino acids: CASSFQGHEQYF. In DNA, the CDR3 is TGCGCCAGCAGCTTCCAGGGCCACGAGCAGTACTTC.

The chain joins TRBV12-3 or TRBV12-4 to TRBJ2-7; TRBD2 matches at 13 bases. The CDR3 covers 15 residues. V shed 6 bases, J shed 6 bases, and the junction held 8 bases outside the gene matches. CDR3 nucleotide sequence: TGTGCCAGCAGCTCGGGACTAGCGGGACCCCTCGAGCAGTACTTC. It yields the protein CASSSGLAGPLEQYF.

The chain employs TRBV6-1 and TRBJ2-5; either TRBD1 or TRBD2 may fit D (6 bases each). CDR1 and CDR2 from the germline V gene are MNHNS and SASEGT. Trimming shortened V by 9 bases and J by 2 bases, and 16 bases separated the two germline ends. This CDR3 has 14 residues. The CDR3 here is CASSGAGYQETQYF. For the CDR3, the DNA is TGTGCCAGTTCGGGGGCAGGGTATCAAGAGACCCAGTACTTC.

By frequency in the sample, this clone is medium-sized. DNA of the CDR3: TGTGCCAGCAGCGGAGCACTCCAGAACACCGGGGAGCTGTTTTTT. This translates into CASSGALQNTGELFF. V usage is TRBV7-9 and J usage is TRBJ2-2; D not resolved. The CDR3 consists of 15 residues. The V end was cut by 5 bases, the J end by 1 base, with 11 bases between. Germline CDR1 and CDR2: SEHNR and FQNEAQ (reference sequence).

This chain uses TRBV20-1 with TRBJ1-4; tentative D call: TRBD1 (5 bases). Germline V gene data show CDR1 as DFQATT and CDR2 as SNEGSKA (reference sequence). The germline V and J ends were trimmed by 3 bases and 8 bases, with 19 bases remaining between them. This CDR3 spans 15 amino acids. The CDR3 DNA follows: TGCAGTGCTAGTGGCGAAGGGGCCGTTTGGGAAAAACTGTTTTTT. Translated, it gives CSASGEGAVWEKLFF.

This clone came up once. The chain employs TRBV20-1 and TRBJ2-7; D not resolved. The CDR3 is 12 amino acids. The ends were cut back, 1 base at V and 0 bases at J, with 4 bases in the middle. Germline V gene lookup returns CDR1 DFQATT and CDR2 SNEGSKA (reference sequence). The CDR3 region has the DNA TGCAGTGCTAGAGGTAGCTCCTACGAGCAGTACTTC. Encoded protein: CSARGSSYEQYF.

Sample share makes this clone medium-sized. The CDR3 DNA reads as TGTGCCAGCAGCATCAACGGGGGTCCGAACACCGGGGAGCTGTTTTTT. As protein: CASSINGGPNTGELFF. The chain has TRBV11-1 and TRBJ2-2, with D possibly being TRBD2 (6 bases). Looked up from germline, CDR1 is SGHAT and CDR2 is FQDESV (reference sequence). Trimming took 5 bases from V and 0 from J, leaving 13 bases between them. CDR3 length: 16 amino acids.

This clone was picked up many times. This chain uses TRBV6-1 with TRBJ1-5; a possible D gene is TRBD1 (6 bases). With 5 bases removed from V and 6 bases from J, the gap between germline ends came to 17 bases. The CDR3 contains 15 residues. Germline V gene lookup returns CDR1 MNHNS and CDR2 SASEGT. CDR3 nucleotides: TGTGCCAGCAGTACGTCCCCGACAGGCGCTCAGCCCCAGCATTTT. It is translated as CASSTSPTGAQPQHF.

The chain links TRBV9 to TRBJ1-6; tentative D call: TRBD1 (5 bases). The CDR3 has 16 residues. Trimming pared 6 bases from V and 7 bases from J, leaving 20 bases between. The germline gives CDR1 SGDLS, CDR2 YYNGEE. CDR3 region: CASTGEGPGSNSPLHF. CDR3 sequence (DNA): TGTGCCAGCACCGGAGAGGGTCCAGGGAGCAATTCACCCCTCCACTTT.

This clone has at least ten counts. This chain connects TRBV27 to TRBJ2-5, with 7 bases that match TRBD1. J lost 5 bases, V lost 5 bases, and 8 bases had no gene match. The CDR3 runs to 14 residues. Germline V CDR1 and CDR2: MNHEY, SMNVEV (reference sequence). In DNA form, the CDR3 reads TGTGCCAGCAGTACCCCGACAGGGAAGGAGACCCAGTACTTC. Amino acids: CASSTPTGKETQYF.

By frequency in the sample, this clone is medium-sized. The J gene is TRBJ2-3, the V gene TRBV27; unclear D gene. Germline CDR1 MNHEY, CDR2 SMNVEV (reference sequence). Trimming cost V 4 bases and J 2 bases, with 7 bases left between them. This CDR3 is 13 amino acids long. In DNA, the CDR3 is TGTGCCAGCAGTTCCCAACTCACAGATACGCAGTATTTT. Translation gives CASSSQLTDTQYF.

The V and J genes are TRBV20-1 and TRBJ2-3; no clear D. The V end was cut by 6 bases, the J end by 4 bases, with 17 bases between. The CDR3 covers 14 residues. Germline-derived CDR1 and CDR2 are DFQATT and SNEGSKA (reference sequence). This CDR3 reads CSAPLHPTPDTQYF. CDR3 DNA sequence: TGCAGTGCCCCGCTCCATCCGACACCAGATACGCAGTATTTT.